These 26 T cell receptor beta chains originate from one sample sequenced in a study of blood T cell repertoires in COVID-19. Sequencing was performed with immunoSEQ multiplex PCR; in TCRdb, only in-frame clones are kept and a portion is missing. The profile shows about 160,000 clones, around four fifths of them singletons. Source material: peripheral blood. Source of these receptors: a human donor in a cohort sampled during active COVID-19.

The CDR3: CASSPQDSRNQPQHF. DNA of the CDR3: TGTGCCAGCAGCCCTCAGGACAGCCGCAATCAGCCCCAGCATTTT. The chain employs TRBV9 and TRBJ1-5, with TRBD1 as a possible D gene (6 bases). Germline V lookup: CDR1 SGDLS, CDR2 YYNGEE. Trimming shortened V by 4 bases and J by 2 bases, and 13 bases separated the two germline ends. The CDR3 runs 15 residues. Together with reference TRBV9 and TRBJ1-5, the CDR3 gives the full variable domain: DSGVTQTPKHLITATGQRVTLRCSPRSGDLSVYWYQQSLDQGLQFLIQYYNGEERAKGNILERFSAQQFPDLHSELNLSSLELGDSALYFCASSPQDSRNQPQHFGDGTRLSIL.

The rearrangement links TRBV7-2 to TRBJ2-3; 8 bases fit TRBD2. V lost 4 bases, J lost 5 bases, and 2 bases stayed unmatched. The CDR3 spans 13 residues. Germline V gene sequence: CDR1 SGHTA, CDR2 FQGNSA. This CDR3 is CASSSRGGDTQYF. The CDR3 DNA is TGTGCCAGCAGCTCCCGGGGGGGAGATACGCAGTATTTT.

V and J are TRBV9 and TRBJ2-7; TRBD2 might be the D (6 bases). CDR1 and CDR2 (germline): SGDLS, YYNGEE. Trimming removed 3 bases from V and 1 base from J, with 11 bases in between. CDR3 length: 14 residues. The CDR3 region has the DNA TGTGCCAGCAGCGCCGACCGGGGGTCCTACGAGCAGTACTTC. This encodes CASSADRGSYEQYF.

This sequence joins TRBV18 and TRBJ1-2; D not certain. CDR3 length: 13 amino acids. The ends were cut back, 3 bases at V and 2 bases at J, with 7 bases in the middle. Germline V gives CDR1 KGHSH, CDR2 LQKENI. The CDR3 here is CASSPGLNYGYTF. CDR3 nucleotides: TGTGCCAGCTCACCGGGCCTGAACTATGGCTACACCTTC.

The V and J genes are TRBV12-1 and TRBJ2-3; the table's D call TRBD2 went unverified against the DNA. TRBV12-1 is listed as a pseudogene. The CDR3 length is 17 residues. The CDR3 DNA reads TGTGCCAGCAGCCCCTCAAGGCCTAGCGGTTGCACAGATACGCAGTATTTT. It codes for CASSPSRPSGCTDTQYF.

This clone was seen a handful of times. This chain joins TRBV7-8 and TRBJ2-7; no firm D call. The CDR3 spans 11 residues. V shed 5 bases and J shed 4 bases, with 6 bases lying between them. The V gene's germline CDR1 is SGHVS and CDR2 FQNEAQ. The CDR3 nucleotides are TGTGCCAGCAGCCCTGCGTACGAGCAGTACTTC. Its protein product is CASSPAYEQYF.

The chain employs TRBV7-2 and TRBJ2-2, with 9 bases identical to TRBD1. V was pared by 3 bases and J by 5 bases, with 7 bases of the junction left unmatched. The CDR3 is made up of 16 amino acids. The germline V gene encodes CDR1 SGHTA and CDR2 FQGNSA. CDR3 nucleotide sequence: TGTGCCAGCAGCTTGGTGGGACAGGGAGGGACCGGGGAGCTGTTTTTT. The encoded protein is CASSLVGQGGTGELFF. Based on the CDR3 plus reference TRBV7-2 and TRBJ2-2, the full variable domain is GAGVSQSPSNKVTEKGKDVELRCDPISGHTALYWYRQSLGQGLEFLIYFQGNSAPDKSGLPSDRFSAERTGGSVSTLTIQRTQQEDSAVYLCASSLVGQGGTGELFFGEGSRLTVL.

This rearrangement joins TRBV4-3 to TRBJ1-4; 9 nucleotides agree with TRBD1. Germline CDR1 and CDR2: LGHNA and YSLEER. The CDR3 spans 17 residues. V shed 0 bases, J shed 5 bases, and the junction held 7 bases outside the gene matches. CDR3 bases: TGCGCCAGCAGCCAAGAGGTTGGCACAGGGGGCAATGAAAAACTGTTTTTT. It translates to CASSQEVGTGGNEKLFF.

V gene TRBV6-1 combines with J gene TRBJ1-1; D possibly corresponds to TRBD1 (5 bases). Germline V lookup: CDR1 MNHNS, CDR2 SASEGT. This CDR3 is built from 14 residues. V gave up 3 bases and J gave up 5 bases, with 13 bases separating them. The CDR3 DNA is TGTGCCAGCAGTGAGAGGCAGGGAAGGACTGAAGCTTTCTTT. Protein: CASSERQGRTEAFF.

The V call is TRBV4-3, the J call TRBJ2-1; no clear D gene. V gave up 1 base and J gave up 4 bases, with 11 bases separating them. CDR1 LGHNA and CDR2 YSLEER come from the germline V gene. This CDR3 contains 15 residues. The CDR3 here is CASSQGVVLYNEQFF. In DNA form, the CDR3 reads TGCGCCAGCAGCCAAGGAGTCGTCTTATACAATGAGCAGTTCTTC.

The chain uses TRBV5-6 and TRBJ1-1; 7 bases align to TRBD1. V trimming: 5 bases; J trimming: 1 base; junction bases outside the gene matches: 2. The CDR3 sequence is 13 residues long. In germline, CDR1 is SGHDT, CDR2 YYEEEE. Written as DNA, the CDR3 is TGTGCCAGCAGAAGGACAGGGAACACTGAAGCTTTCTTT. Translated, it gives CASRRTGNTEAFF. The full variable domain, rest sourced from reference TRBV5-6 and TRBJ1-1, is DAGVTQSPTHLIKTRGQQVTLRCSPKSGHDTVSWYQQALGQGPQFIFQYYEEEERQRGNFPDRFSGHQFPNYSSELNVNALLLGDSALYLCASRRTGNTEAFFGQGTRLTVV.

V is TRBV9 and J is TRBJ2-2; 8 positions agree with TRBD2. The trim removed 4 bases at V and 2 bases at J, leaving 7 bases unmatched. The CDR3 spans 16 residues. Germline V gene data show CDR1 as SGDLS and CDR2 as YYNGEE. The CDR3 nucleotides read TGTGCCAGCAGCCCAGGAGCGGGAGTCAACACCGGGGAGCTGTTTTTT. As protein: CASSPGAGVNTGELFF. Using reference TRBV9 and TRBJ2-2 for the parts outside the CDR3, the full variable domain is DSGVTQTPKHLITATGQRVTLRCSPRSGDLSVYWYQQSLDQGLQFLIQYYNGEERAKGNILERFSAQQFPDLHSELNLSSLELGDSALYFCASSPGAGVNTGELFFGEGSRLTVL.

This chain connects TRBV4-1 to TRBJ2-5; D is ambiguous. Trimming cost V 2 bases and J 4 bases, with 14 bases left between them. Germline CDR1 reads MGHRA; CDR2 reads YSYEKL. The CDR3 spans 15 residues. The CDR3 sequence: CASSQSIQRLETQYF. CDR3 bases: TGCGCCAGCAGCCAAAGTATCCAGAGGTTAGAGACCCAGTACTTC.

V and J are TRBV9 and TRBJ2-7, with TRBD1 identical over 7 bases. The CDR3 length is 14 residues. Germline V gene sequence: CDR1 SGDLS, CDR2 YYNGEE. The junction had 7 bases not matched to a gene; V was cut back by 2 bases and J by 5 bases. The CDR3 sequence: CASSVTPGQHEQYF. CDR3 coding DNA: TGTGCCAGCAGCGTTACCCCGGGACAGCACGAGCAGTACTTC. Using reference TRBV9 and TRBJ2-7 for the parts outside the CDR3, the full variable domain is DSGVTQTPKHLITATGQRVTLRCSPRSGDLSVYWYQQSLDQGLQFLIQYYNGEERAKGNILERFSAQQFPDLHSELNLSSLELGDSALYFCASSVTPGQHEQYFGPGTRLTVT.

The V and J genes are TRBV6-1 and TRBJ1-2, with D hard to call. CDR1 is MNHNS, CDR2 SASEGT, per germline. The CDR3 has 13 amino acids. The V end lost 3 bases, the J end lost 8 bases, and 13 bases lay between the germline ends. DNA for the CDR3: TGTGCCAGCAGTGAGTTGGTCGTAGTAGGCTACACCTTC. It encodes CASSELVVVGYTF.

This clone was seen just once. This chain joins TRBV11-2 and TRBJ2-5; 10 bases line up with TRBD2. With V trimmed by 5 bases and J by 2 bases, 5 bases remained unmatched. Germline CDR1 reads SGHAT; CDR2 reads FQNNGV. The CDR3 contains 15 residues. The CDR3 region has the DNA TGTGCCAGCAGCCAACTAGCGGGGCGTCAAGAGACCCAGTACTTC. It codes for CASSQLAGRQETQYF.

This rearrangement joins TRBV6-1 to TRBJ2-5; 9 nucleotides align to TRBD2. The V gene end was trimmed by 2 bases and the J gene end by 0 bases; junction bases not matched to a gene: 7. The length of the CDR3 is 17 residues. Germline V gene sequence: CDR1 MNHNS, CDR2 SASEGT. CDR3 protein: CASSELSGGTYQETQYF. The CDR3, as DNA: TGTGCCAGCAGTGAACTGAGCGGGGGGACGTACCAAGAGACCCAGTACTTC.

The rearrangement joins TRBV29-1 to TRBJ2-7, with D perhaps matching TRBD2 (5 bases). V lost 0 bases and J 6 bases, leaving 12 bases between the germline ends. CDR1 is SQVTM and CDR2 is ANQGSEA in the germline V gene. The CDR3 covers 13 residues. The CDR3 is CSVEDINGGEQYF. The DNA of the CDR3 is TGCAGCGTTGAAGACATAAACGGAGGCGAGCAGTACTTC.

The CDR3 coding sequence is TGTGCCAGCAGCTCGGATTCCGGGACTAGCGGGGGTCGAGAGACCCAGTACTTC. Its protein is CASSSDSGTSGGRETQYF. The chain combines TRBV11-3 with TRBJ2-5; 14 bases map to TRBD2. Germline CDR1 and CDR2: SGHNT and YENEEA. The CDR3 has 18 amino acids. The V gene end was trimmed by 4 bases and the J gene end by 4 bases; junction bases not matched to a gene: 11.

The chain couples TRBV7-2 to TRBJ2-5, with a possible D match to TRBD1 (5 bases). The CDR3 is 13 amino acids. Per germline, CDR1 SGHTA and CDR2 FQGNSA. The germline V and J ends were trimmed by 3 bases and 5 bases, with 10 bases remaining between them. CDR3 nucleotide sequence: TGTGCCAGCAGCTTTCTAGGGGCGGAGACCCAGTACTTC. It is translated as CASSFLGAETQYF.

This sequence joins TRBV7-2 and TRBJ2-7; D is possibly TRBD1 (5 bases). The CDR3 consists of 14 residues. Trimming stripped 1 base from V and 7 bases from J, with 14 bases between. Germline assignment: CDR1 SGHTA and CDR2 FQGNSA. For the CDR3, the DNA is TGTGCCAGCAGCTTAGTCCTTGGGGCGCGAGAGCAGTACTTC. This codes for CASSLVLGAREQYF.

V and J are TRBV19 and TRBJ2-7; 8 nucleotides line up with TRBD2. V was pared by 2 bases and J by 6 bases, with 6 bases of the junction left unmatched. CDR1 and CDR2 (germline): LNHDA, SQIVND (reference sequence). The CDR3 loop spans 14 amino acids. CDR3 in amino acids: CASSITSGGSEQYF. The CDR3 nucleotides read TGTGCCAGTAGTATAACTAGCGGAGGATCCGAGCAGTACTTC. Supplemented by reference TRBV19 and TRBJ2-7, the full variable domain reads DGGITQSPKYLFRKEGQNVTLSCEQNLNHDAMYWYRQDPGQGLRLIYYSQIVNDFQKGDIAEGYSVSREKKESFPLTVTSAQKNPTAFYLCASSITSGGSEQYFGPGTRLTVT.

The chain is built from TRBV7-9 and TRBJ2-1, with 12 bases matching TRBD2. The germline CDR1 and CDR2 sequences are SEHNR and FQNEAQ (reference sequence). V shed 4 bases, J shed 6 bases, and the junction held 10 bases outside the gene matches. The CDR3 consists of 17 residues. The CDR3 nucleotides read TGTGCCAGCAGCTCGACTAGCGGGAGCACGAGGGGCAATGAGCAGTTCTTC. Its translation is CASSSTSGSTRGNEQFF.

The chain combines TRBV5-6 with TRBJ1-3, with 9 bases matching TRBD1. The CDR3 consists of 15 residues. Germline V gene sequence: CDR1 SGHDT, CDR2 YYEEEE. Germline trimming cut 4 bases from V and 8 bases from J; bases unmatched to any gene: 10. The CDR3 DNA follows: TGTGCCAGCAGCGCTGGGACAGGGAGTGTTTACACCATATATTTT. Translation: CASSAGTGSVYTIYF. Combining the CDR3 with reference TRBV5-6 and TRBJ1-3 gives the whole variable domain DAGVTQSPTHLIKTRGQQVTLRCSPKSGHDTVSWYQQALGQGPQFIFQYYEEEERQRGNFPDRFSGHQFPNYSSELNVNALLLGDSALYLCASSAGTGSVYTIYFGEGSWLTVV.

This clone appeared a few times. V usage is TRBV4-3 and J usage is TRBJ1-4; no firm D call. The germline V gene encodes CDR1 LGHNA and CDR2 YSLEER. Trimming took off 0 bases at V and 7 bases at J, with 12 bases between the two ends. The CDR3 has 15 residues. The CDR3 loop reads CASSQEGGRIEKLFF. The CDR3 DNA is TGCGCCAGCAGCCAAGAGGGAGGTAGGATTGAAAAACTGTTTTTT.

This clone showed up just a few times. This sequence joins TRBV7-8 and TRBJ2-7; possible D gene TRBD1, 6 bases. The germline gives CDR1 SGHVS, CDR2 FQNEAQ. The V and J ends lost 5 bases and 7 bases respectively, with 15 bases between them. The CDR3 is 13 amino acids. Here the CDR3 reads CASSAYRVGEQYF. The CDR3 bases are TGTGCCAGCAGCGCCTACAGGGTCGGGGAGCAGTACTTC.